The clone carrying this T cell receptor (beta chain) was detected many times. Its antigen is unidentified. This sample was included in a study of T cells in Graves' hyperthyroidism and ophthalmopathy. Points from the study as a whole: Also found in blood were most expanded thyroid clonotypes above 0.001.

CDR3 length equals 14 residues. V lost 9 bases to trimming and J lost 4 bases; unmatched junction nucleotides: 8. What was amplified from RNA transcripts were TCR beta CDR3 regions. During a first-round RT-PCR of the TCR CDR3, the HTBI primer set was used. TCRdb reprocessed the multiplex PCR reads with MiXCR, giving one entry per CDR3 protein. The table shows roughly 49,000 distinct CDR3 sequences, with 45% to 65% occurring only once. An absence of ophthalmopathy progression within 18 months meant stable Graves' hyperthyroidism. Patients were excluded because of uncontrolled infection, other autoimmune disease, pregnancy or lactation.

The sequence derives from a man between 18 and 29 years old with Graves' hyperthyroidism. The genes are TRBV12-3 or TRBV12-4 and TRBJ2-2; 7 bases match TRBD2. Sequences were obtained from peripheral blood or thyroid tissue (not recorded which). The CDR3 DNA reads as TGTGCCAGTCTTGCGGGAGCGGCCACCGGGGAGCTGTTTTTT. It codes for CASLAGAATGELFF.